This T cell receptor beta chain was captured by sequencing in a study of T cell repertoires in ileal Crohn's disease. Overall study: Approximately 35% were active smokers at surgery; median disease duration was approximately 8.5 years.

Assay used: immunoSEQ multiplex PCR; TCRdb lists only in-frame clones, some missing. There are approximately 18,000 clones in the sample; 55% to 85% occur only once, and 4.2% lies in the top ten. Time point described: neoterminal ileum biopsy at postoperative endoscopy, about 6 months after surgery. The CDR3 spans 14 residues. Trimming took 1 base from V and 6 from J; bases not matched to a gene: 5. From germline, CDR1 is MGHRA and CDR2 YSYEKL. Sequencing used ileal tissue. The chain couples TRBV4-1 to TRBJ1-2; 7 bases line up with TRBD1. This clonotype originated in an adult with Crohn's disease. The CDR3 here is CASSQVYTGDGYTF. In DNA form, the CDR3 reads TGCGCCAGCAGCCAAGTTTATACAGGGGATGGCTACACCTTC.